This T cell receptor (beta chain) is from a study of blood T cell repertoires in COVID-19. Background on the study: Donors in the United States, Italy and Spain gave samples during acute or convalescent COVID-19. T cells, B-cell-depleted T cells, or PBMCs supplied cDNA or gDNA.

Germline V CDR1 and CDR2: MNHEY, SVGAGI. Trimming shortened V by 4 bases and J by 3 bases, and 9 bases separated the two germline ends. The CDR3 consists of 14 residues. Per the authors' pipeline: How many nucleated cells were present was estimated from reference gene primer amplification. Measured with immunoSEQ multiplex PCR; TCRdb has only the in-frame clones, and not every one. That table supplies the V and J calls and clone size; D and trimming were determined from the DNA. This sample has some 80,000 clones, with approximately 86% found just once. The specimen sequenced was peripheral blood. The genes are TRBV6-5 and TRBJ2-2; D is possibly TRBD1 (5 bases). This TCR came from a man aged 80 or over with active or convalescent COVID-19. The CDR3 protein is CASSLGPYTGELFF. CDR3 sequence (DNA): TGTGCCAGCAGTTTGGGGCCCTACACCGGGGAGCTGTTTTTT.